Sequencing of this T cell receptor (beta chain) was carried out in a study of T cell changes during pregnancy in multiple sclerosis. CDR1 is SSHAT and CDR2 is FNYEAQ in the germline V gene (reference sequence). CDR3 size: 17 residues. Note on this clone: At one boundary the junction diverges from the germline segment, which might be a read error.

Profiled with immunoSEQ multiplex PCR; TCRdb holds only in-frame clones, not every one. The sample has some 80,000 clones; more than 80% are singletons. The V call is TRBV7-7, the J call TRBJ2-3; 7 nucleotides match TRBD1. Material: peripheral blood, obtained in the first trimester of pregnancy. The TCR originated in a female donor in good health, enrolled as a control in a pregnancy study. The CDR3 DNA follows: TGTGCTAGCAGCCCAGGGTGGACAGGCCGTGGCACAGATACGCAGTATTTT. The encoded protein is CASSPGWTGRGTDTQYF.